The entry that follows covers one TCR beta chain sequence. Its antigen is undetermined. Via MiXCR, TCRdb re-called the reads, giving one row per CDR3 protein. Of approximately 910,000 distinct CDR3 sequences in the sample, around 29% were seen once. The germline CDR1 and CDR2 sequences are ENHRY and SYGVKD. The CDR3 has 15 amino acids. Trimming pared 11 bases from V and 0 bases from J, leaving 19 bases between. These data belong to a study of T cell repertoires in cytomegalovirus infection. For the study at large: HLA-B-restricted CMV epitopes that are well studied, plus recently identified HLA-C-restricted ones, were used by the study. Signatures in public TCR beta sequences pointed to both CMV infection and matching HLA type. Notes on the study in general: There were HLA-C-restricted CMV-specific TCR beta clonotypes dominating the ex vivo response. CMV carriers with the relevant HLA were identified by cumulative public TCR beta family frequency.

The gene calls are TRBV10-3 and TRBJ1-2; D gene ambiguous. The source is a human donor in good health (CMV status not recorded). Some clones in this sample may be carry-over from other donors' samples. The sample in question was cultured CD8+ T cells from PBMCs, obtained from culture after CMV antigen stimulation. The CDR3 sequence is CACLTQMGTNYGYTF. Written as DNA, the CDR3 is TGTGCCTGCCTGACCCAAATGGGGACTAACTATGGCTACACCTTC.